The 19 T cell receptor beta chains listed next were all sequenced from one sample in a study of cytomegalovirus exposure and HLA in healthy donors. PCR amplification relied on 60 Vbeta primers (plus 13 Jbeta primers). Data came from immunoSEQ multiplex PCR; TCRdb stores just in-frame clones and leaves some out. The sample records around 180,000 clones, about 90% being singletons. Sequencing used PBMCs. All receptors come from a girl in the first two years of life in good health and CMV-seronegative.

The rearrangement joins TRBV29-1 to TRBJ2-7; 8 bases line up with TRBD1. The CDR3 spans 13 residues. The germline gives CDR1 SQVTM, CDR2 ANQGSEA. Trimming removed 7 bases from V and 3 bases from J; junction bases left unmatched: 8. In DNA form, the CDR3 reads TGCAGCGCTAGGACAGGGAAAAGCTACGAGCAGTACTTC. Its protein is CSARTGKSYEQYF.

The chain employs TRBV12-5 and TRBJ2-6; D is undetermined. Germline V gene sequence: CDR1 LGHNT, CDR2 FRNRAP. V lost 0 bases to trimming and J lost 2 bases, with 14 bases between them. The CDR3 totals 18 residues. The CDR3 here is CASGLVQRSRAGANVLTF. CDR3 DNA sequence: TGTGCTAGTGGTTTGGTACAACGGAGCCGGGCTGGGGCCAACGTCCTGACTTTC.

As regards this clone: At one end, the junction sequence differs from germline, possibly due to a read error. This sample includes further DNA sequences coding for the same CDR3. The V call is TRBV18, the J call TRBJ1-1; D remains ambiguous. CDR3 length: 14 residues. Germline values: CDR1 KGHSH, CDR2 LQKENI. CDR3 sequence: CASSPLSPNTEAFF. DNA of the CDR3: TGTGCCAGCTCTCCACTTAGCCCGAACACTGAAGCTTTCTTT.

This chain joins TRBV30 and TRBJ1-2, with unresolved D. Trimming took 5 bases from V and 7 from J, leaving 11 bases between them. The CDR3 totals 11 residues. The germline V gene encodes CDR1 GTSNPN and CDR2 SVGIG (reference sequence). CDR3 DNA: TGTGCCTGGTACGCAGGATTTGGCTACACCTTC. Amino acid sequence: CAWYAGFGYTF.

The chain recombines TRBV29-1 with TRBJ1-2, with D tentatively TRBD1 (5 bases). Trimming shortened V by 0 bases and J by 4 bases, and 18 bases separated the two germline ends. The CDR3 is 16 amino acids. CDR1 is SQVTM and CDR2 is ANQGSEA in the germline V gene. The DNA of the CDR3 is TGCAGCGTTGAAGATCTTTGGGGCCGACTCCGCTATGGCTACACCTTC. Translated: CSVEDLWGRLRYGYTF.

This chain joins TRBV6-1 and TRBJ2-1; 10 bases are a match to TRBD2. Germline loops: CDR1 MNHNS, CDR2 SASEGT. V lost 2 bases to trimming and J lost 6 bases; unmatched junction nucleotides: 13. The length of the CDR3 is 18 residues. CDR3 nucleotide sequence: TGTGCCAGCAGTGAAAGGCCCCCAATAGCGGGGGGTGGCAATGAGCAGTTCTTC. Translated, it gives CASSERPPIAGGGNEQFF.

This chain links TRBV9 with TRBJ2-3; possibly TRBD1 for D (5 bases). Germline CDR1 is SGDLS and CDR2 is YYNGEE. The CDR3 has 13 residues. V lost 0 bases and J 10 bases, leaving 12 bases between the germline ends. As DNA, the CDR3 is TGTGCCAGCAGCGTAGGGCCAGGGAACGCGCAGTATTTT. Its translation is CASSVGPGNAQYF.

J is TRBJ2-3 and V is TRBV18, with TRBD2 matching 11 bases. Unmatched junction bases numbered 10, after V lost 8 bases and J lost 6 bases. The germline V gene has CDR1 KGHSH and CDR2 LQKENI. The CDR3 totals 15 residues. CDR3 sequence reads: CASGLAGGFGDTQYF. The CDR3 coding sequence is TGTGCCAGCGGACTAGCGGGTGGGTTTGGCGATACGCAGTATTTT.

The chain joins TRBV19 to TRBJ1-1; a possible D gene is TRBD1 (5 bases). Trimming removed 8 bases at V and 11 bases at J, with 24 bases between. The germline V gene has CDR1 LNHDA and CDR2 SQIVND (reference sequence). The CDR3 runs 14 residues. The CDR3 region is CASRTRGSPRAAFF. DNA of the CDR3: TGTGCCAGTCGGACTAGAGGATCCCCCAGGGCGGCTTTCTTT.

This chain connects TRBV30 to TRBJ2-1; weak D call: TRBD2 (7 bases). Looked up from germline, CDR1 is GTSNPN and CDR2 is SVGIG (reference sequence). The CDR3 has 16 amino acids. The V and J ends lost 5 bases and 4 bases respectively, with 21 bases between them. The CDR3 sequence: CAWDREDRGLYNEQFF. The CDR3 bases are TGTGCCTGGGATCGGGAGGACAGAGGGCTTTACAATGAGCAGTTCTTC.

V is TRBV20-1 and J is TRBJ1-1; 7 bases match TRBD1. CDR1 DFQATT and CDR2 SNEGSKA come from the germline V gene (reference sequence). The CDR3 has 11 amino acids. CDR3 DNA: TGCAGCACAGGGGCCCCAGAAGACGGTTTCTTT. It translates to CSTGAPEDGFF.

The chain joins TRBV7-6 to TRBJ1-1, with 7 bases identical to TRBD1. Germline CDR1 is SGHVS and CDR2 is FNYEAQ. The CDR3 consists of 16 residues. V was pared by 4 bases and J by 7 bases, with 15 bases of the junction left unmatched. CDR3 bases: TGTGCCAGCAGCTCTTCCCTGAGACAGGGATTATTTGAAGCTTTCTTT. Amino acids: CASSSSLRQGLFEAFF.

The chain combines TRBV15 with TRBJ2-2, with 8 bases aligning to TRBD2. This CDR3 is 17 amino acids long. CDR1 LNHNV and CDR2 YYDKDF come from the germline V gene (reference sequence). The V and J ends lost 4 bases and 9 bases, in that order; junction bases with no gene match: 16. In DNA, the CDR3 is TGTGCCACCAGCAACCCTCCGGGACTAGTGGGTTCTTGGGAGCTGTTTTTT. It yields the protein CATSNPPGLVGSWELFF.

Details on this clone: The conserved final phenylalanine or tryptophan is absent from the CDR3, which likely points to a read error. The genes are TRBV10-1 and TRBJ2-7; D is perhaps TRBD1 (5 bases). The CDR3 spans 13 residues. From germline, CDR1 is WNHNN and CDR2 SYGVQD (reference sequence). Trimming took 4 bases from V and 4 from J, leaving 11 bases between them. CDR3 amino acids: CASSATVGYEQYL. As DNA, the CDR3 is TGCGCCAGCAGTGCGACAGTGGGATACGAGCAGTACCTC.

V gene TRBV5-1 combines with J gene TRBJ2-5, with 7 bases lining up with TRBD2. Trimming cost V 1 base and J 0 bases; bases outside gene matches: 6. Germline CDR1 SGHRS, CDR2 YFSETQ. The CDR3 totals 16 residues. CDR3 in DNA: TGCGCCAGCAGCTTGCCGACGCGGGGGTACCAAGAGACCCAGTACTTC. Translation gives CASSLPTRGYQETQYF.

CDR3 sequence (DNA): TGTGCCAGCTCACCGGGACAAGGGCTCGAGCAGTACTTC. Its translation is CASSPGQGLEQYF. The chain uses TRBV18 and TRBJ2-7; D may be TRBD1 (6 bases). This CDR3 is 13 amino acids long. Germline V CDR1 and CDR2: KGHSH, LQKENI. Trimming shortened V by 3 bases and J by 6 bases, and 12 bases separated the two germline ends.

The chain employs TRBV11-3 and TRBJ2-2, with TRBD1 matching over 9 bases. CDR3 length equals 15 residues. The V gene's germline CDR1 is SGHNT and CDR2 YENEEA. Losses at the gene ends were 4 bases for V and 7 bases for J; bases not matched to a gene: 7. The CDR3 loop is CASSSTGGGHGELFF. For the CDR3, the DNA is TGTGCCAGCAGCTCAACAGGGGGCGGGCACGGGGAGCTGTTTTTT.

The V gene is TRBV12-5, the J gene TRBJ1-1; 8 bases line up with TRBD1. V lost 5 bases to trimming and J lost 8 bases; unmatched junction nucleotides: 4. Germline CDR1 reads LGHNT; CDR2 reads FRNRAP. There are 12 residues in the CDR3. Here the CDR3 DNA reads TGTGCTAGTGGTGTCGGGACAGGCGAAGCTTTCTTT. The encoded protein is CASGVGTGEAFF.

V usage is TRBV2 and J usage is TRBJ2-3; D may be TRBD2 (6 bases). Germline assignment: CDR1 SNHLY and CDR2 FYNNEI. The V gene lost 6 bases and the J gene lost 0 bases, with 10 bases spanning the gap. The CDR3 has 14 residues. The CDR3, as DNA: TGTGCCAGCAGGCCTGCGGGGAGCACAGATACGCAGTATTTT. It codes for CASRPAGSTDTQYF.